This T cell receptor (beta chain) was identified during a study of vaccination and CD4 T cells after COVID-19. Study at large: Participants, all vaccine recipients, received two doses of either BNT162b2 or mRNA-1273. Collection of post-vaccine samples followed dose two by a median about 72 days, spanning a range of 14 to 241. Whole-study findings and limits: Post-vaccination reactive clonotypes (median approximately 38) did not differ significantly from post-infection (21).

TCRdb recomputed calls from the PCR reads with MiXCR, one row per CDR3 protein. Of about 22,000 distinct CDR3 sequences detected, 50% to 60% appear once; the ten largest clones hold approximately 0.99%. This CDR3 has 14 residues. V gave up 5 bases and J gave up 0 bases, with 9 bases separating them. The germline CDR1 and CDR2 sequences are SGHTA and FQGNSA. Turning to this clonotype: Its specificity is unknown.

J is TRBJ2-3 and V is TRBV7-2; D may correspond to TRBD1 or TRBD2 (5 bases each). The TCR comes from a human donor who had recovered from COVID-19. The sample in question was CD4+ T cells from blood, obtained before SARS-CoV-2 vaccination. CDR3 nucleotide sequence: TGTGCCAGCAGCCGGGACCCTAGCACAGATACGCAGTATTTT. Residues: CASSRDPSTDTQYF. Combining the CDR3 with reference TRBV7-2 and TRBJ2-3 gives the whole variable domain GAGVSQSPSNKVTEKGKDVELRCDPISGHTALYWYRQSLGQGLEFLIYFQGNSAPDKSGLPSDRFSAERTGGSVSTLTIQRTQQEDSAVYLCASSRDPSTDTQYFGPGTRLTVL.